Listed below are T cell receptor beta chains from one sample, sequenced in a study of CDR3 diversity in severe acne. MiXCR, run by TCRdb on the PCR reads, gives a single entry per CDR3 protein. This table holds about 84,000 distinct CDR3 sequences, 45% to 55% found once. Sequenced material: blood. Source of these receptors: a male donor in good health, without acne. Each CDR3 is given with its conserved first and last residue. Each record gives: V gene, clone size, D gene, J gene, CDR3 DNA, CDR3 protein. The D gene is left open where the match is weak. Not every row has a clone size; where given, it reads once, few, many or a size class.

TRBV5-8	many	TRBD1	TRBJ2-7	TGTGCCAGCAGTTCAACCGGGACAGGGACCTACGAGCAGTACTTC	CASSSTGTGTYEQYF
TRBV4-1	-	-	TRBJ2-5	TGCGCCAGCAGCCTCCTACCGACAGAGAAAGAGACCCAGTACTTC	CASSLLPTEKETQYF
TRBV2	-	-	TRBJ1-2	TGTGCCACCGCGGGGGGGATCGACTATGGCTACACCTTC	CATAGGIDYGYTF
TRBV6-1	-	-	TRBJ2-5	-	CASSRQGSYGYTFGSGTQYF
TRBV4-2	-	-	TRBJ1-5	TGTGCCAGCAGCCAAGCTACGGGGGTGGGCAGCAATCAGCCCCAGCATTTT	CASSQATGVGSNQPQHF
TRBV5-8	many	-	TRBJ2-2	TGTGCCAGCAGTTCAGGGGCCTTGCACACCGGGGAGCTGTTTTTT	CASSSGALHTGELFF
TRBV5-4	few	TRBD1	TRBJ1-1	TGTGCCAGCACCCGACAGGGGGCCGGACTCTCTGAAGCTTTCTTT	CASTRQGAGLSEAFF
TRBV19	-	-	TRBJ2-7	TGTGCCGGCAGCTTACTCATGAGCTCCTACGAGCAGTACTTC	CAGSLLMSSYEQYF
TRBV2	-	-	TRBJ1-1	TGTGCCAGCGGGAGGGGTGGCACTGAAGCTTTCTTT	CASGRGGTEAFF
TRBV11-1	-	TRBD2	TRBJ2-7	TGTGCCAGCAGCCCAGCGGGAGGCCCCTACGAGCAGTACTTC	CASSPAGGPYEQYF
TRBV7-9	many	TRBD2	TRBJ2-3	TGTGCCAGCAGCTTAAGCGGGGGCAACACAGATACGCAGTATTTT	CASSLSGGNTDTQYF
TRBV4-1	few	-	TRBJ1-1	TGCGCCAGCAGCCAGCCAGGCCGAGGTCGAAACACTGAAGCTTTCTTT	CASSQPGRGRNTEAFF
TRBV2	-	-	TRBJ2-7	TGTGCCAGCAGTGAAGCGGGGCGCGGCCCTCTCTTCGAGCAGTACTTC	CASSEAGRGPLFEQYF
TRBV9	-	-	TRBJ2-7	TGTGCCAGCAGCTTCCGGACTGGTTACGAGCAGTACTTC	CASSFRTGYEQYF
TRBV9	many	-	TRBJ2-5	TGTGCCAGCAGCGTAGCGGCGCTCCCCCAAGAGACCCAGTACTTC	CASSVAALPQETQYF
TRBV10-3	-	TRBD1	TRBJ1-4	TGTGCCAGCAGTTACTCCTCGGGACAGGGACTGTTTTTT	CASSYSSGQGLFF
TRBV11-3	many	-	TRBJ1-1	TGTGCCAGCAGTCAACGGGAGGGCACTGAAGCTTTCTTT	CASSQREGTEAFF
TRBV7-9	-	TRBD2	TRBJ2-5	TGTGCCAGCAGCGTAGCGGGCGGGGAGACCCAGTACTTC	CASSVAGGETQYF
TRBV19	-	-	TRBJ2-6	TGTGCCAGTAGTAGAGACCGGGCCCCTGGGGCCAACGTCCTGACTTTC	CASSRDRAPGANVLTF
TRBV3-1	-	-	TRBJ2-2	TGTGCCAGCAGCCATGGGGTAACCGGGGAGCTGTTTTTT	CASSHGVTGELFF
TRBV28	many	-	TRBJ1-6	TGTGCCAGCAGTTTAACGCTTAGGTACGATTCACCCCTCCACTTT	CASSLTLRYDSPLHF
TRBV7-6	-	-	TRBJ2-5	TGTGCCAGCAGCTTAGCGGGCCAAGGGACCCAGTACTTC	CASSLAGQGTQYF
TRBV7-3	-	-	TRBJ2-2	TGTGCCAGCAGCTTAACTGGACAGAACACCGGGGAGCTGTTTTTT	CASSLTGQNTGELFF
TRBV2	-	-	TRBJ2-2	TGTGCCAGCAGGGTTCGGGTAGCCGGGGAGCTGTTTTTT	CASRVRVAGELFF
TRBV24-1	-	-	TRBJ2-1	TGTGCCACCAGTGATATCGGGACAGAGCAGTTCTTC	CATSDIGTEQFF
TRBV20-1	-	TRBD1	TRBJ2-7	TGCAGTGACCCCGGGACAGGTTCCTACGAGCAGTACTTC	CSDPGTGSYEQYF
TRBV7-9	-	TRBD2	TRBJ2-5	TGTGCCAGCAGCGTTTCGGGGGGGGGACGAGAGACCCAGTACTTC	CASSVSGGGRETQYF
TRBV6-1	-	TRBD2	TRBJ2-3	TGTGCCAGCAGGGGTTCAGGGAGGGGCTGGGATACGCAGTATTTT	CASRGSGRGWDTQYF